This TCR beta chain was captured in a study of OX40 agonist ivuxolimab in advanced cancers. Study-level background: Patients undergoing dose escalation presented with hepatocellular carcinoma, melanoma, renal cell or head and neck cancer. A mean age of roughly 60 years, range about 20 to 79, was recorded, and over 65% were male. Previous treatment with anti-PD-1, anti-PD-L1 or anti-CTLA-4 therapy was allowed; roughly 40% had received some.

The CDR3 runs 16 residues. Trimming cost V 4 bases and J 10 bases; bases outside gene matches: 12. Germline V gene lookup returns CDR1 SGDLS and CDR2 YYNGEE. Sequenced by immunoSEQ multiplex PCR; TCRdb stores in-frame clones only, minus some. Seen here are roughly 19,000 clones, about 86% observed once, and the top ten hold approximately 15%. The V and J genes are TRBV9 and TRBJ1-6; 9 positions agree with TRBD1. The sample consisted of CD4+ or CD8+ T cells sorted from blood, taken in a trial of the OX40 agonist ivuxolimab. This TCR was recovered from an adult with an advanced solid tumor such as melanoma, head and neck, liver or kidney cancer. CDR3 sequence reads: CASSPRGDRVGSPLHF. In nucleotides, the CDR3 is TGTGCCAGCAGCCCCCGGGGGGACAGGGTGGGATCACCCCTCCACTTT.